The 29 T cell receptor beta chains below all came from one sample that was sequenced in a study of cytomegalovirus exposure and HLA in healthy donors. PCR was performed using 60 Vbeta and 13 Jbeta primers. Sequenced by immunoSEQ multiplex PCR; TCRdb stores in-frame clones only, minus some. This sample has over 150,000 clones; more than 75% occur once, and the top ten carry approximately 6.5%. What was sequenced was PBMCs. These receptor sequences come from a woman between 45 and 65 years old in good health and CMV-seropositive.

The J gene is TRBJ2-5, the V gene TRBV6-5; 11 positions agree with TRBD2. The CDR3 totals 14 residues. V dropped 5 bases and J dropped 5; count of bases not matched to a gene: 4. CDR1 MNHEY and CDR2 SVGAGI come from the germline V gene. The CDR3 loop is CASSVLAGVETQYF. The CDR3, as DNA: TGTGCCAGCAGTGTACTAGCGGGGGTGGAGACCCAGTACTTC.

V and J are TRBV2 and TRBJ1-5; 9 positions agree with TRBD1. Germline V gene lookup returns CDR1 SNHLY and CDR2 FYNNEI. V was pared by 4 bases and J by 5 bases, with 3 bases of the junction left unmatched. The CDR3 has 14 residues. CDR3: CASSGQGVDQPQHF. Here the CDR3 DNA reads TGTGCCAGCAGTGGACAGGGGGTGGATCAGCCCCAGCATTTT.

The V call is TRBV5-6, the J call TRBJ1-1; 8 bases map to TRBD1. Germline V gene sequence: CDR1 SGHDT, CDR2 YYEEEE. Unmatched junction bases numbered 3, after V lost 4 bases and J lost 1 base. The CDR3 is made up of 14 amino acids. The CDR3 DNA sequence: TGTGCCAGCAGCATAGGACAGGGGAACACTGAAGCTTTCTTT. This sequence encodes CASSIGQGNTEAFF.

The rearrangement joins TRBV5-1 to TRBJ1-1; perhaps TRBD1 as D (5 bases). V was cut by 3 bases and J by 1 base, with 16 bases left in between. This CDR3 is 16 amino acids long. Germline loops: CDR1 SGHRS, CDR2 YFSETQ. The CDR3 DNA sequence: TGCGCCAGCAGCTCGGGGGGGTGGAGATCGAACACTGAAGCTTTCTTT. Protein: CASSSGGWRSNTEAFF.

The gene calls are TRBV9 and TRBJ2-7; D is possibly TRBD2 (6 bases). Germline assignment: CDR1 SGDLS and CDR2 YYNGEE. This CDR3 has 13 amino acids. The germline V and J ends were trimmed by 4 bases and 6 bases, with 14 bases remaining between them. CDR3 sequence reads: CASSTGLVGEQYF. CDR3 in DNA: TGTGCCAGCAGCACGGGACTCGTCGGCGAGCAGTACTTC.

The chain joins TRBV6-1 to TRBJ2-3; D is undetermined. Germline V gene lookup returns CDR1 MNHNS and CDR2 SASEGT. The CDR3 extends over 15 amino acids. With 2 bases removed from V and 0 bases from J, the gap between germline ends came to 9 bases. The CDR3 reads CASSEPGRSTDTQYF. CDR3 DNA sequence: TGTGCCAGCAGTGAACCCGGCAGGAGCACAGATACGCAGTATTTT.

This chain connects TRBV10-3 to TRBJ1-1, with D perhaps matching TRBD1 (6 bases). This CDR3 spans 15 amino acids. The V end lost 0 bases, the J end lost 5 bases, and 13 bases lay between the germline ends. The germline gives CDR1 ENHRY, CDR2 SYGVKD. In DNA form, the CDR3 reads TGTGCCATCAGTGAGTCGAATCACAGGGAGACTGAAGCTTTCTTT. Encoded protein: CAISESNHRETEAFF.

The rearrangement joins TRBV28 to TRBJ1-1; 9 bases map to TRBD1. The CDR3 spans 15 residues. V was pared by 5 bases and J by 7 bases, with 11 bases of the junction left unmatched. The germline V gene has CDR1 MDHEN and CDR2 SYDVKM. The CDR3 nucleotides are TGTGCCAGCAGTCTACCCGGGAACAGGGGGCTTGAAGCTTTCTTT. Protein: CASSLPGNRGLEAFF.

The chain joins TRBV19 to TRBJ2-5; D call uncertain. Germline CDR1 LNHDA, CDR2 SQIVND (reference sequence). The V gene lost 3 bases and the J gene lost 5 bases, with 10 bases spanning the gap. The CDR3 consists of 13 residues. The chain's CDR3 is CASSITGSETQYF. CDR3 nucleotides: TGTGCCAGTAGTATCACCGGGTCGGAGACCCAGTACTTC.

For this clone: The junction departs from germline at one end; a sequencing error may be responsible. Here the CDR3 reads CAISEWAGGSTDAQYF. CDR3 nucleotides: TGTGCCATCAGTGAGTGGGCCGGGGGTAGCACAGATGCGCAGTATTTT. V and J are TRBV10-3 and TRBJ2-3; TRBD2 might be the D (6 bases). This CDR3 contains 16 residues. Per the germline V gene, CDR1 is ENHRY and CDR2 is SYGVKD.

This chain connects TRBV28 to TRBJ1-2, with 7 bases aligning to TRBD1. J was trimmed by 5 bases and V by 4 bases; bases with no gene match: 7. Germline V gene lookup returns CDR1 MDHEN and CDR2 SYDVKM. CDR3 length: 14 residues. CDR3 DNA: TGTGCCAGCAGTTCCCCACAGGGGATATATGGCTACACCTTC. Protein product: CASSSPQGIYGYTF.

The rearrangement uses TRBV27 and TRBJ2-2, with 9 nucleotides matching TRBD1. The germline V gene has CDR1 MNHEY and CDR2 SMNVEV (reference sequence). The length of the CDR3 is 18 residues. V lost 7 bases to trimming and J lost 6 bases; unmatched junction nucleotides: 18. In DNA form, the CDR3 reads TGTGCCAGCAACCGAAGATCCACAGGGGGCGCCCAGCCCGGGGAGCTGTTTTTT. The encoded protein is CASNRRSTGGAQPGELFF.

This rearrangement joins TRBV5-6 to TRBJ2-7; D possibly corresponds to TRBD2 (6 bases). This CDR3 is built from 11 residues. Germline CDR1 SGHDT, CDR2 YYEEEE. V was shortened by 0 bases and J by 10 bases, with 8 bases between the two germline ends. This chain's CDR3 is CASSLGGEQYF. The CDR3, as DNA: TGTGCCAGCAGCTTGGGGGGGGAACAGTACTTC.

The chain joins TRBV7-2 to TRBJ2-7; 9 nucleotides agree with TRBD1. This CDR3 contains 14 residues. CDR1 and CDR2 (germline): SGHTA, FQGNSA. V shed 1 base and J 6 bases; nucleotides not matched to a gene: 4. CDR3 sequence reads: CASSLGDRAGEQYF. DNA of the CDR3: TGTGCCAGCAGCTTAGGGGACAGGGCTGGCGAGCAGTACTTC.

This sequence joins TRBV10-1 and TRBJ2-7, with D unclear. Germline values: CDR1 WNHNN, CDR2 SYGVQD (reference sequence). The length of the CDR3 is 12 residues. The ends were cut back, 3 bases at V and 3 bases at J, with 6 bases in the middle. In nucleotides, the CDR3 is TGCGCCAGCAGTGACCCTATCTACGAGCAGTACTTC. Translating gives CASSDPIYEQYF.

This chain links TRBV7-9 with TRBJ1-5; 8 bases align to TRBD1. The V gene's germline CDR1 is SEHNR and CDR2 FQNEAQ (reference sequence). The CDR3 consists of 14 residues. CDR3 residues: CSIPGQDPNQPQHF. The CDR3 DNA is TGTTCCATCCCGGGACAGGATCCTAATCAGCCCCAGCATTTT.

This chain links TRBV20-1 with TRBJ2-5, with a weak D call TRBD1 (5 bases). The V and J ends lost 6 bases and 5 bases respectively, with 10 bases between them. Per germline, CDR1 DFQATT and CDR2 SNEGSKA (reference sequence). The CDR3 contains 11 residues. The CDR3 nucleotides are TGCAGTGCATCGAAGGGGGAGACCCAGTACTTC. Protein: CSASKGETQYF.

The DNA of the CDR3 is TGTGCCAGCAGCCGGACGGGACTCAGCTCCTACGAGCAGTACTTC. Translating it yields CASSRTGLSSYEQYF. The chain couples TRBV4-2 to TRBJ2-7; D is possibly TRBD2 (6 bases). The ends were cut back, 4 bases at V and 0 bases at J, with 13 bases in the middle. Germline CDR1 is LGHNA and CDR2 is YNFKEQ. The CDR3 runs to 15 residues.

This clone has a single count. CDR3 amino acids: CASSQGSGSVKTQYF. CDR3 nucleotide sequence: TGCGCCAGCAGCCAAGGGTCGGGGAGTGTAAAGACCCAGTACTTC. This chain joins TRBV4-1 and TRBJ2-5, with D possibly matching TRBD2 (5 bases). Germline V gives CDR1 MGHRA, CDR2 YSYEKL. The V end was cut by 1 base, the J end by 6 bases, with 15 bases between. The length of the CDR3 is 15 residues.

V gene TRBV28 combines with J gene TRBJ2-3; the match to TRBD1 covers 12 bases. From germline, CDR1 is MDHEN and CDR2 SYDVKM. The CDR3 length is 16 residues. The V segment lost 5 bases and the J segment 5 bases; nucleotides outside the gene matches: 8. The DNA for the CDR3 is TGTGCCAGCAGTGCACCCCGGGACAGGGGGCAAGATACGCAGTATTTT. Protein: CASSAPRDRGQDTQYF.

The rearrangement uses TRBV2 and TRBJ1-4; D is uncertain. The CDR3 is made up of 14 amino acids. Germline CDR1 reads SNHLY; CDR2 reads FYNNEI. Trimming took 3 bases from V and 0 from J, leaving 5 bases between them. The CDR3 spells CASSDPATNEKLFF. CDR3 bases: TGTGCCAGCAGTGACCCTGCAACTAATGAAAAACTGTTTTTT. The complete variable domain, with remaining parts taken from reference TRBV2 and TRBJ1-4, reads EPEVTQTPSHQVTQMGQEVILRCVPISNHLYFYWYRQILGQKVEFLVSFYNNEISEKSEIFDDQFSVERPDGSNFTLKIRSTKLEDSAMYFCASSDPATNEKLFFGSGTQLSVL.

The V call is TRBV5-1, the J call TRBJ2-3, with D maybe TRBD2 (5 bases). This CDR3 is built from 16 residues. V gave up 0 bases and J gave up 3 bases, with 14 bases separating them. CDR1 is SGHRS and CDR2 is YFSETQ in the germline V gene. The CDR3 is CASSLELGSGTDTQYF. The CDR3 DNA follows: TGCGCCAGCAGCTTGGAACTGGGATCGGGGACAGATACGCAGTATTTT.

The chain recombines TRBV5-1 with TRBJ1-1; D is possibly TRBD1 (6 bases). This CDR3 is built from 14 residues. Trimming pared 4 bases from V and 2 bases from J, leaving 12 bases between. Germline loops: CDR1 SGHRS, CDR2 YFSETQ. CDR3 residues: CASSGEGGNTEAFF. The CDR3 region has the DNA TGCGCCAGCAGCGGGGAGGGGGGAAACACTGAAGCTTTCTTT.

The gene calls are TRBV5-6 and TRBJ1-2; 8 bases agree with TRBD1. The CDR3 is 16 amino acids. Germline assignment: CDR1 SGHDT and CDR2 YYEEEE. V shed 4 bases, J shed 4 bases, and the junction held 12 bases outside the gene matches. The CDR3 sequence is CASSGFYRGKGYGYTF. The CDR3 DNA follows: TGTGCCAGCAGCGGATTTTACAGGGGGAAAGGCTATGGCTACACCTTC.

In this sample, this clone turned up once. The CDR3 loop reads CASSLGQGNQPQHF. The DNA for the CDR3 is TGTGCCAGCAGCTTAGGACAGGGCAATCAGCCCCAGCATTTT. The V call is TRBV11-2, the J call TRBJ1-5; a possible D gene is TRBD1 (6 bases). Germline loops: CDR1 SGHAT, CDR2 FQNNGV. Trimming took off 1 base at V and 2 bases at J, with 6 bases between the two ends. The CDR3 spans 14 residues.

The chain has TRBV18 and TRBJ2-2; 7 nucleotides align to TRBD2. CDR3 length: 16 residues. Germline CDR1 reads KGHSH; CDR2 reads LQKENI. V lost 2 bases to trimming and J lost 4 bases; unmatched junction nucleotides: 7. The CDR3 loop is CASSPVGGRGTGELFF. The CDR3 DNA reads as TGTGCCAGCTCACCAGTAGGCGGGAGAGGCACCGGGGAGCTGTTTTTT.

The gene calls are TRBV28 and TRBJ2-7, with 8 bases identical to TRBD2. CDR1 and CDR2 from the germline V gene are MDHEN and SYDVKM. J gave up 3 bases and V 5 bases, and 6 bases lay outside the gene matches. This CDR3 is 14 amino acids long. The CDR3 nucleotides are TGTGCCAGCAGTCTCCCGGGACTAGACTACGAGCAGTACTTC. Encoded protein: CASSLPGLDYEQYF. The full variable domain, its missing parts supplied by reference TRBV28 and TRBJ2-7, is DVKVTQSSRYLVKRTGEKVFLECVQDMDHENMFWYRQDPGLGLRLIYFSYDVKMKEKGDIPEGYSVSREKKERFSLILESASTNQTSMYLCASSLPGLDYEQYFGPGTRLTVT.

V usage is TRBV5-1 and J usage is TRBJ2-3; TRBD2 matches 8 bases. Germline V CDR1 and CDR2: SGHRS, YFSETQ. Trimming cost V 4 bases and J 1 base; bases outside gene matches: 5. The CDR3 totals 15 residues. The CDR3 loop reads CASSLTTSGTDTQYF. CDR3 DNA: TGCGCCAGCAGCCTGACGACTAGCGGCACAGATACGCAGTATTTT.

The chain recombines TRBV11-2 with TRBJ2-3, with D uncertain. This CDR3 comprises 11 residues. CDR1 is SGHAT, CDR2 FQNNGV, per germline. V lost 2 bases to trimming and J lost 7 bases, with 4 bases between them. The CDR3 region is CASSLLHTQYF. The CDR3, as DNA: TGTGCCAGCAGCTTACTTCATACGCAGTATTTT.